Each of the 3 T cell receptor beta chains below was sequenced from the same sample in a study of T-cell reconstitution after alpha-beta-depleted transplantation in children. Unique molecular identifiers were built into the TCRbeta library. Via MiXCR, TCRdb re-called the PCR reads, giving one row per CDR3 protein. The sample contains 500,000 to 650,000 distinct CDR3 sequences, about an eighth of which appear only once. This specimen consisted of PBMCs, mostly from graft donor cells, obtained 360 days after TCRalphabeta/CD19-depleted stem cell transplant. These receptors were taken from a male patient younger than 18 who had a stem cell transplant for acute myeloid leukemia, so the T cells may come from the graft donor.

This clonotype was seen a handful of times. The chain is built from TRBV6-5 and TRBJ2-7, with 7 bases matching TRBD1. Losses at the gene ends were 2 bases for V and 6 bases for J; bases not matched to a gene: 10. The CDR3 runs to 15 residues. Germline V lookup: CDR1 MNHEY, CDR2 SVGAGI. The CDR3 loop reads CASSYPDRVSGEQYF. Here the CDR3 DNA reads TGTGCCAGCAGTTACCCCGACAGGGTATCCGGCGAGCAGTACTTC.

This clonotype was observed many times. The V call is TRBV18, the J call TRBJ2-5, with TRBD2 matching over 10 bases. The CDR3 totals 16 residues. The germline CDR1 and CDR2 sequences are KGHSH and LQKENI. The ends lost 3 bases at V and 4 bases at J; junction bases unmatched: 8. The DNA of the CDR3 is TGTGCCAGCTCACCGATCACTAGCGGGATCTTAGAGACCCAGTACTTC. As protein: CASSPITSGILETQYF.

In its sample, this clonotype was seen many times. The chain links TRBV12-3 or TRBV12-4 to TRBJ2-7, with 15 bases lining up with TRBD2. J lost 4 bases, V lost 6 bases, and 1 base had no gene match. There are 14 residues in the CDR3. The CDR3 reads CASSGTSGRYEQYF. CDR3 in DNA: TGTGCCAGCAGCGGGACTAGCGGGAGGTACGAGCAGTACTTC.